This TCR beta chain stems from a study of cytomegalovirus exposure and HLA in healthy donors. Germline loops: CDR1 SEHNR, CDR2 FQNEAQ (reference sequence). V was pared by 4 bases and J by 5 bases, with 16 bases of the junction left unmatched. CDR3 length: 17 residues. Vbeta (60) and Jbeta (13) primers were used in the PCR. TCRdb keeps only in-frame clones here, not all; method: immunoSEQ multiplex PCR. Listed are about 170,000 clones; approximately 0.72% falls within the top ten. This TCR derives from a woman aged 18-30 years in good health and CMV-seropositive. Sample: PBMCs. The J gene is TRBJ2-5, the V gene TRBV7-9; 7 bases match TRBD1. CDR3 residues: CASSSYVGTDFPETQYF. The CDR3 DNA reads TGTGCCAGCAGCTCGTATGTTGGGACAGACTTCCCCGAGACCCAGTACTTC.